This is a list of T cell receptor beta chains from one sample in a study of beta chain features in type 1 diabetes. Repertoires were generated with immunoSEQ multiplex PCR, while TCRdb's copy carries only in-frame clones and drops some. Found here are a few hundred thousand clones, 30% of them singletons; the top ten hold about 0.06%. The sample was naive CD4+ T cells from blood. All receptors come from a man aged 18 to 29 in good health. The CDR3 runs from the conserved cysteine through the conserved F or W.

TRBV29-1 CSVVETSGTYKYF
TRBV30 CAWGPHQPYQPQHF
TRBV30 CAWTRGSYNEQFF
TRBV6-1 CASSPNQGGTQYF
TRBV15 CATSRDPGDTGELFF
TRBV4-3 CASSQSPSDQETQYF
TRBV5-1 CASSLDLVSYNEQFF
TRBV6-4 CASSDFSDTGELFF
TRBV28 CASRLGGNKYEQYF
TRBV18 CASSPTGTDTQYF
TRBV15 CATSRDRQYEQYF
TRBV29-1 CSVSQGNYGYTF
TRBV4-3 CASSYRTSGTRREQFF
TRBV7-2 CASSLTGFSYEQYF
TRBV15 CATSTYRSTNEKLFF
TRBV15 CATSREPSTYEQYF
TRBV7-9 CASSVDYEQYF
TRBV13 CASSSRQGNQPQHF
TRBV30 CAWALGASTEAFF
TRBV5-4 CASSSRDFTDTQYF
TRBV7-3 CASSPELEETQYF
TRBV27 CASRRDERSYNEQFF
TRBV20-1 CSARDRQAFF
TRBV7-6 CASSNHRAEQYF
TRBV29-1 CSVEKGQGGETQYF
TRBV7-8 CASSGLAANNEQFF
TRBV7-3 CASSFGSQETQYF
TRBV7-2 CASSYPQMGEQYF
TRBV7-9 CASRSGQADNTGELFF
TRBV28 CASSPGRNQETQYF
TRBV28 CASSLSAGELFF
TRBV30 CARDRGRDQPQHF
TRBV28 CASHRDRGGEQFF
TRBV14 CASSQFRGIGNEQFF
TRBV5-1 CASSSTSGRYEQYF
TRBV29-1 CSALGMGSGGYTF
TRBV25-1 CASSEGNTGKAEAFF
TRBV9 CASSPRGLAGDRDTQYF
TRBV10-3 CAISESAVRVAFF
TRBV5-1 CASSLVTGIYEQYF
TRBV7-9 CASSSDSTYGYTF
TRBV7-2 CASSSSPRETQYF
TRBV5-1 CASSFDSYNEQFF
TRBV7-9 CASLPWGGAEAFF
TRBV6-6 CVSGGRYNEQFF
TRBV10-3 CATYSGSYPYEQYF
TRBV25-1 CASTRGTEAFF
TRBV6-1 CASGYTDTQYF
TRBV7-2 CASSLDRVGTEAFF
TRBV5-4 CASSRDREADEQYF